Sequencing of this T cell receptor (beta chain) was carried out in a study of T cells in Graves' hyperthyroidism and ophthalmopathy. V trimming: 5 bases; J trimming: 13 bases; junction bases outside the gene matches: 17. Germline V gene data show CDR1 as DFQATT and CDR2 as SNEGSKA (reference sequence). This CDR3 region has 14 residues. It was RNA transcripts that yielded the amplified TCR beta CDR3 regions. The primer set for the first-round RT-PCR of the TCR CDR3 was HTBI. TCRdb used MiXCR to reprocess the multiplex PCR reads, holding one entry per CDR3 protein. The sample includes 490,000 or so distinct CDR3 sequences, roughly 45% of them seen just once.

This TCR was recovered from an adult woman with Graves' disease, either hyperthyroidism or ophthalmopathy (not recorded which). The chain combines TRBV20-1 with TRBJ1-2, with 9 bases aligning to TRBD1. Source material: peripheral blood or thyroid tissue (not recorded which). The CDR3 sequence: CSAYLPGQGSLVTF. CDR3 nucleotides: TGCAGTGCTTACCTCCCGGGACAGGGAAGTTTGGTCACCTTC.